Below, 12 T cell receptor gamma chains from the same sample are listed, as sequenced in a study of gamma delta lymphoproliferative disorders and STAT genes. The receptor sequences were amplified from genomic DNA of peripheral blood mononuclear cells. TCRdb repeated clone calling on the multiplex PCR reads with CATT. Altogether several hundred gamma-chain clones are present, approximately 15% being singletons, with the ten largest covering over 35%. The sequencing input was blood. These TCRs come from a human donor in good health.

CDR3 coding DNA: TGTGCTGCGTGGTTACAATATTATAAGAAACTCTTT. Translation gives CAAWLQYYKKLF. The chain couples TRGV10 to TRGJ1 or TRGJ2. TCRdb leaves out the J gene; it was filled in here by matching the DNA to germline. TRGV10 is designated an ORF whose function remains uncertain. There are 12 residues in the CDR3. The J segment lost 4 bases and the V segment lost 7 bases, leaving 5 bases of the junction unmatched.

The chain couples TRGV4 to TRGJ1 or TRGJ2. TCRdb leaves out the J gene; it was filled in here by matching the DNA to germline. Germline CDR1 reads EGSTGY; CDR2 reads YDSYTSSV. J lost 2 bases, V lost 4 bases, and 14 bases had no gene match. The CDR3 has 16 amino acids. The CDR3 is CATWDGPSMDYYKKLF. The CDR3 bases are TGTGCCACCTGGGACGGGCCTAGCATGGATTATTATAAGAAACTCTTT.

With respect to this clone: This sequence is one base from a far larger clone and is likely a read error. Different DNA sequences within this sample yield the same CDR3. In DNA, the CDR3 is TGTGCCACCTGGGACAGGCTGGTCACTGGTTGGTTTAAGATATTT. The encoded protein is CATWDRLVTGWFKIF. The V gene call is TRGV3, and the J gene call is absent. Germline assignment: CDR1 VTNTFY and CDR2 YDVSTARD (reference sequence). This CDR3 is 15 amino acids long.

As regards this clone: TCRdb's entry gives the protein of a much larger clone, which mismatches this DNA's translation at residue 13, likely from a read error; the protein reported here is translated from the DNA. The V segment is TRGV3, and no J call was made. The length of the CDR3 is 15 residues. Germline V gene sequence: CDR1 VTNTFY, CDR2 YDVSTARD (reference sequence). The CDR3 bases are TGTGCCACCTGGGACAGGCTGGTCACTGGTTGGTTCGAGATATTT. Its translation is CATWDRLVTGWFEIF.

There are a few counts of this clone. The chain combines TRGV9 with TRGJP2. TCRdb carries no J gene annotation; the J gene was assigned here by matching the DNA with germline. This CDR3 contains 19 residues. J gave up 2 bases and V 2 bases, and 17 bases lay outside the gene matches. CDR1 and CDR2 (germline): GITISATS, ISYDGTV (reference sequence). The CDR3 sequence: CALWEGPREIGSSDWIKTF. The CDR3 nucleotides read TGTGCCTTGTGGGAGGGGCCCCGGGAGATTGGGAGTAGTGATTGGATCAAGACGTTT.

In this sample, this clone is large. This chain connects TRGV8 to TRGJP1. The J gene is absent in TCRdb and was assigned here via DNA matching to germline. V was clipped by 3 bases and J by 8 bases; unmatched bases: 9. From germline, CDR1 is VENAVY and CDR2 YDSYNSRV. This CDR3 region has 14 residues. Here the CDR3 reads CATWDSLRGWFKIF. DNA for the CDR3: TGTGCCACCTGGGATTCCCTCCGGGGTTGGTTCAAGATATTT.

This clone is deemed medium-sized. This chain links TRGV3 with TRGJ1 or TRGJ2. TCRdb is silent on the J gene; assignment here came from matching the DNA to germline. The V and J ends lost 0 bases and 3 bases, in that order; junction bases with no gene match: 8. This CDR3 has 15 residues. CDR1 is VTNTFY and CDR2 is YDVSTARD in the germline V gene (reference sequence). The CDR3 coding sequence is TGTGCCACCTGGGACAGGCCGAAGAGTTATTATAAGAAACTCTTT. It yields the protein CATWDRPKSYYKKLF.

By share of the sample, this clone is large. The rearrangement joins TRGV10 to TRGJ1 or TRGJ2. Because TCRdb records no J gene, it was assigned here through a match of the DNA to germline. TRGV10 is given ORF status, its function remaining uncertain. Trimming cost V 8 bases and J 7 bases; bases outside gene matches: 6. The CDR3 spans 11 residues. The CDR3 sequence: CAAWDGYKKLF. The CDR3 region has the DNA TGTGCTGCGTGGGATGGGTATAAGAAACTCTTT.

This clone is labeled as medium-sized. V gene TRGV2 combines with J gene TRGJ1 or TRGJ2. Since TCRdb gives no J gene, matching the DNA to germline was used here to assign it. This CDR3 is built from 11 residues. The V gene end was trimmed by 2 bases and the J gene end by 7 bases; junction bases not matched to a gene: 2. In germline, CDR1 is EGSNGY, CDR2 YDSYNSKV. This CDR3 reads CATWDAYKKLF. In DNA form, the CDR3 reads TGTGCCACCTGGGACGCATATAAGAAACTCTTT.

In its sample, this clone ranks as large (0.1 to 1%). The V call is TRGV4, the J call TRGJ1 or TRGJ2. The J gene, absent from TCRdb, was called here by matching the DNA to germline. The germline V gene has CDR1 EGSTGY and CDR2 YDSYTSSV. The junction had 9 bases not matched to a gene; V was cut back by 7 bases and J by 6 bases. The CDR3 runs to 12 residues. CDR3 amino acids: CATCPYPYKKLF. Written as DNA, the CDR3 is TGTGCCACCTGTCCCTACCCTTATAAGAAACTCTTT.

There are a few counts of this clone. The rearrangement joins TRGV10 to TRGJ1 or TRGJ2. TCRdb lists no J gene, so it was determined here by aligning the DNA to germline. TRGV10 is flagged as an ORF with uncertain function. V gave up 9 bases and J gave up 8 bases; unmatched junction bases: 2. The CDR3 is 9 amino acids. The chain's CDR3 is CAACNKKLF. In DNA form, the CDR3 reads TGTGCTGCGTGCAATAAGAAACTCTTT.

Only a few counts were recorded for this clone. The limits of the CDR3 on the DNA are not certain, so only TCRdb's listed CDR3 is given. The V gene is TRGV3, but the J gene lacks a call. With termini counted, the CDR3 has 20 amino acids. CDR1 and CDR2 (germline): VTNTFY, YDVSTARD (reference sequence). The CDR3 here is CATWDGGIIIRNSLAVEQHF.